Listed below are T cell receptor beta chains from one sample, sequenced in a study of response to subunit inactivated influenza vaccine. TCRdb recomputed calls from the RT-PCR reads with MiXCR, one row per CDR3 protein. The sample contains about 620,000 distinct CDR3 sequences, approximately 10% of which appear only once. Sequencing was performed on PBMCs from blood, taken on the day of vaccination. Receptors were obtained from a man aged 45-65 years who received an inactivated influenza vaccine. CDR3s include the opening cysteine and the closing phenylalanine or tryptophan. The D gene is left open where the match is weak. Clone sizes are given selectively: once, few, many, or a class where the clone is expanded.

j_call: TRBJ2-3
clone_size: -
d_call: TRBD2
v_call: TRBV5-5
cdr3_nt: TGTGCCAGCAGCTTGGAGACTAGCGGGGGTTTAGATACGCAGTATTTT
cdr3_aa: CASSLETSGGLDTQYF

j_call: TRBJ2-7
clone_size: few
d_call: TRBD1
v_call: TRBV18
cdr3_nt: TGTGCCAGCTCACTGATCCCGGGACAGGCCTCCTACGAGCAGTACTTC
cdr3_aa: CASSLIPGQASYEQYF

j_call: TRBJ2-7
clone_size: few
d_call: -
v_call: TRBV28
cdr3_nt: TGTGCCAGCAGCGAATCTACTTGGGAGCAGTACTTC
cdr3_aa: CASSESTWEQYF

j_call: TRBJ1-1
clone_size: few
d_call: TRBD1
v_call: TRBV5-1
cdr3_nt: TGCGCCAGCAGCTACAGGGGGCTGAGCACTGAAGCTTTCTTT
cdr3_aa: CASSYRGLSTEAFF

j_call: TRBJ2-7
clone_size: -
d_call: TRBD2
v_call: TRBV20-1
cdr3_nt: TGCAGTGCTAGGAAGGATAGCGGGAGGTTGCTGTACTTC
cdr3_aa: CSARKDSGRLLYF

j_call: TRBJ2-1
clone_size: -
d_call: TRBD2
v_call: TRBV7-2
cdr3_nt: TGTGCCAGCAGCTTAGCGACTAGCGGGAGTGGCCATGAGCAGTTCTTC
cdr3_aa: CASSLATSGSGHEQFF

j_call: TRBJ2-5
clone_size: few
d_call: TRBD1
v_call: TRBV29-1
cdr3_nt: TGCAGCGTTGAAGTCAGGGACAGGCGGGTGACCCAGTACTTC
cdr3_aa: CSVEVRDRRVTQYF

j_call: TRBJ2-5
clone_size: many
d_call: -
v_call: TRBV7-3
cdr3_nt: TGTGCCAGCAGCAGGACAGAACAAGAGACCCAGTACTTC
cdr3_aa: CASSRTEQETQYF

j_call: TRBJ2-2
clone_size: -
d_call: -
v_call: TRBV7-9
cdr3_nt: TGTGCCAGCTCTAAGGCTACCGGGGAGCTGTTTTTT
cdr3_aa: CASSKATGELFF

j_call: TRBJ2-6
clone_size: -
d_call: TRBD2
v_call: TRBV4-3
cdr3_nt: TGCGCCAGCAGCCAAGATCTAGCGGTCTCTGGGGCCAACGTCCTGACTTTC
cdr3_aa: CASSQDLAVSGANVLTF

j_call: TRBJ2-7
clone_size: few
d_call: -
v_call: TRBV4-3
cdr3_nt: TGCGCCAGCAGGGAAAAAGTCCGCGAGCAGTACTTC
cdr3_aa: CASREKVREQYF

j_call: TRBJ2-3
clone_size: few
d_call: -
v_call: TRBV20-1
cdr3_nt: TGCAGTGCTAGAGGTCCGGGCCCAGATACGCAGTATTTT
cdr3_aa: CSARGPGPDTQYF

j_call: TRBJ2-5
clone_size: -
d_call: -
v_call: TRBV20-1
cdr3_nt: TGCAGTGCCTACAAAGGGCAGGGGCCCGGAGAGACCCAGTACTTC
cdr3_aa: CSAYKGQGPGETQYF

j_call: TRBJ2-2
clone_size: few
d_call: -
v_call: TRBV4-3
cdr3_nt: TGCGCCAGCAGCCAAAGGGACCCCGATGTCTTAGGGGAGCTGTTTTTT
cdr3_aa: CASSQRDPDVLGELFF

j_call: TRBJ2-3
clone_size: few
d_call: -
v_call: TRBV12-3/TRBV12-4
cdr3_nt: TGTGCCAGCAGTTTACTAGTTGGGATGACAGATACGCAGTATTTT
cdr3_aa: CASSLLVGMTDTQYF

j_call: TRBJ1-5
clone_size: -
d_call: TRBD1
v_call: TRBV18
cdr3_nt: TGTGCCAGCTCCTCGACAGGGCCTTACAATCAGCCCCAGCATTTT
cdr3_aa: CASSSTGPYNQPQHF

j_call: TRBJ2-3
clone_size: many
d_call: -
v_call: TRBV3-1
cdr3_nt: TGTGCCAGCAGCCAAGGTGGAGGAGATACGCAGTATTTT
cdr3_aa: CASSQGGGDTQYF

j_call: TRBJ2-1
clone_size: few
d_call: -
v_call: TRBV10-2
cdr3_nt: TGCGCCAGCAGTGAGGGCTCCCCCTCCTACAATGAGCAGTTCTTC
cdr3_aa: CASSEGSPSYNEQFF

j_call: TRBJ2-7
clone_size: few
d_call: TRBD2
v_call: TRBV3-1
cdr3_nt: TGTGCCAGCAGCCAAGGTGGGGGACTAGCGGGCTACTACGAGCAGTACTTC
cdr3_aa: CASSQGGGLAGYYEQYF

j_call: TRBJ1-2
clone_size: -
d_call: -
v_call: TRBV4-1
cdr3_nt: TGCGCCAGCAGCCAAGTTGTCGAGGGAGGTGGCTACACCTTC
cdr3_aa: CASSQVVEGGGYTF

j_call: TRBJ2-7
clone_size: few
d_call: -
v_call: TRBV5-1
cdr3_nt: TGCGCCAGCAGCCCTTACCGTACGGGAGAGCAGTACTTC
cdr3_aa: CASSPYRTGEQYF

j_call: TRBJ2-7
clone_size: few
d_call: -
v_call: TRBV29-1
cdr3_nt: TGCAGCGTTGAAGATGGGGGGGCGGAAGGATTATACGAGCAGTACTTC
cdr3_aa: CSVEDGGAEGLYEQYF

j_call: TRBJ1-5
clone_size: many
d_call: -
v_call: TRBV4-1
cdr3_nt: TGCGCCAGCAGCCAAGAGGGACACGTCTCATCGTCCCAGCATTTT
cdr3_aa: CASSQEGHVSSSQHF

j_call: TRBJ2-2
clone_size: few
d_call: TRBD2
v_call: TRBV20-1
cdr3_nt: TGCAGTGCTAGAACTCTTCTAGCGGGAGGGACTGGCGGGGAGCTGTTTTTT
cdr3_aa: CSARTLLAGGTGGELFF

j_call: TRBJ2-1
clone_size: many
d_call: TRBD2
v_call: TRBV7-6
cdr3_nt: TGTGCCAGCAGCGAAAGAACTAGCGGGGTTTACAATGAGCAGTTCTTC
cdr3_aa: CASSERTSGVYNEQFF

j_call: TRBJ2-1
clone_size: -
d_call: TRBD1
v_call: TRBV7-6
cdr3_nt: TGTGCCAGCAGCTTATCCCCCCCGTCCCGGGACAGAGTCCACAATGAGCAGTTCTTC
cdr3_aa: CASSLSPPSRDRVHNEQFF

j_call: TRBJ2-5
clone_size: -
d_call: TRBD2
v_call: TRBV6-2/TRBV6-3
cdr3_nt: TGTGCCAGCAAAGGACTAGCGGTTATGTACCAAGAGACCCAGTACTTC
cdr3_aa: CASKGLAVMYQETQYF

j_call: TRBJ1-1
clone_size: many
d_call: -
v_call: TRBV7-9
cdr3_nt: TGTGCCAGCAGCCAAATAGGCACTGAAGCTTTCTTT
cdr3_aa: CASSQIGTEAFF

j_call: TRBJ1-5
clone_size: -
d_call: -
v_call: TRBV4-2
cdr3_nt: TGTGCCAGCAGCCAAGAATTCGGTTACAATCAGCCCCAGCATTTT
cdr3_aa: CASSQEFGYNQPQHF

j_call: TRBJ2-2
clone_size: few
d_call: TRBD2
v_call: TRBV18
cdr3_nt: TGTGCCAGCTCACTCAGGCTGACTAGCGGGAAGGATACCGGGGAGCTGTTTTTT
cdr3_aa: CASSLRLTSGKDTGELFF